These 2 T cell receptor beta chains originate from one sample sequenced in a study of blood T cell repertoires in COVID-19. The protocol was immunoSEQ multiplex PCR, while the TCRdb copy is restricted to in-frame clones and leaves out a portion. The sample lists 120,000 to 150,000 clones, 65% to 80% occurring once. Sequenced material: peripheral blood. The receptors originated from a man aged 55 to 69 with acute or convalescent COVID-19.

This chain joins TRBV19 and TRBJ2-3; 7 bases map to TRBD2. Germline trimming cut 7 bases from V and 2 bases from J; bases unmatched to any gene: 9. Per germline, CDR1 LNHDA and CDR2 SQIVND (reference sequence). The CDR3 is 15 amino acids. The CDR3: CASTPAGLPTDTQYF. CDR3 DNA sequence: TGTGCCAGTACCCCAGCGGGACTGCCCACAGATACGCAGTATTTT.

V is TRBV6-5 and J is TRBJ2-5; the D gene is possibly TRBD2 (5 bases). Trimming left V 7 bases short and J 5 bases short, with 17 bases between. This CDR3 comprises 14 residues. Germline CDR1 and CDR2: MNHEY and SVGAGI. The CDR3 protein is CASTSTRTGETQYF. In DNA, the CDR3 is TGTGCCAGCACCTCTACCCGGACTGGGGAGACCCAGTACTTC.